Below are 30 T cell receptor beta chains sequenced from a single sample in a study of T cells in Graves' hyperthyroidism and ophthalmopathy (dated by TCRdb to about 2019). Receptor amplification or capture employed multiplex PCR. Reads for this sample came from an Illumina HiSeq 2000. Amplification of TCR beta CDR3 regions was carried out from RNA transcripts. A first-round RT-PCR of the TCR CDR3 used the HTBI primer set with the Qiagen OneStep RT-PCR kit. The public reads were reprocessed in TCRdb via fastp at Q25 and MiXCR, keeping in-frame beta chains. All rows with the same CDR3 protein become a single entry with the most common DNA and genes. The sample records 800,000 or so distinct CDR3 sequences, around 38% of which are singletons. Jointly, the top ten make up around 10% of the sample. The sequencing input was blood. The receptors were sampled from a young man with Graves' hyperthyroidism.

V gene TRBV12-3 or TRBV12-4 combines with J gene TRBJ1-2, with unresolved D. CDR3 length equals 14 residues. The ends were cut back, 1 base at V and 4 bases at J, with 10 bases in the middle. DNA of the CDR3: TGTGCCAGCAGTTTAGACAGCTTCGGCTATGGCTACACCTTC. It is translated as CASSLDSFGYGYTF.

This clonotype was recorded many times. V is TRBV19 and J is TRBJ2-6, with D uncertain. Trimming cost V 5 bases and J 4 bases, with 3 bases left between them. The length of the CDR3 is 12 residues. The germline CDR1 and CDR2 sequences are LNHDA and SQIVND (reference sequence). The CDR3 DNA follows: TGTGCCAGTAGTTACGGGGCCAACGTCCTGACTTTC. Residues: CASSYGANVLTF.

The chain is built from TRBV6-1 and TRBJ1-5; the D is unclear. Trimming took 5 bases from V and 7 from J, leaving 15 bases between them. CDR3 length: 14 residues. Looked up from germline, CDR1 is MNHNS and CDR2 is SASEGT. The CDR3 nucleotides are TGTGCCAGCAGTCCCCGGGAGACCAACCAGCCCCAGCATTTT. As protein: CASSPRETNQPQHF.

The V call is TRBV12-3 or TRBV12-4, the J call TRBJ1-4; no firm D call. CDR3 size: 14 residues. Trimming took 5 bases from V and 6 from J, leaving 13 bases between them. As DNA, the CDR3 is TGTGCCAGCAGTCGATCCAAAGTTGATGAAAAACTGTTTTTT. Translated: CASSRSKVDEKLFF.

This clonotype was recorded at least ten times. V usage is TRBV29-1 and J usage is TRBJ1-3; D ambiguous. This CDR3 contains 14 residues. Deletions cut 4 bases from V and 1 base from J, with 11 bases between. Germline CDR1 and CDR2: SQVTM and ANQGSEA. The chain's CDR3 is CSVAPQRSGNTIYF. The CDR3 DNA sequence: TGCAGCGTTGCGCCACAGAGGTCTGGAAACACCATATATTTT.

The rearrangement joins TRBV5-6 to TRBJ1-6; 9 bases line up with TRBD1. Unmatched junction bases numbered 6, after V lost 0 bases and J lost 2 bases. This CDR3 comprises 18 residues. CDR1 and CDR2 from the germline V gene are SGHDT and YYEEEE. The CDR3 nucleotides read TGTGCCAGCAGCTTGGCCGCGGACAGGGGCACCTATAATTCACCCCTCCACTTT. It specifies CASSLAADRGTYNSPLHF.

The V gene is TRBV24-1, the J gene TRBJ1-1; D gene ambiguous. V was shortened by 6 bases and J by 0 bases, with 10 bases between the two germline ends. This CDR3 is 14 amino acids long. The germline CDR1 and CDR2 sequences are KGHDR and SFDVKD. DNA for the CDR3: TGTGCCACCAGTTCCTCCGCACTGAACACTGAAGCTTTCTTT. Translation gives CATSSSALNTEAFF.

This clonotype appeared a few times. DNA for the CDR3: TGTGCCAGCAGGGTACAGGGGTGGGCTGGAAACACCATATATTTT. Protein sequence: CASRVQGWAGNTIYF. This chain uses TRBV12-3 or TRBV12-4 with TRBJ1-3, with TRBD1 matching over 7 bases. The CDR3 runs 15 residues. With 6 bases clipped from V and 2 bases from J, the junction kept 7 bases outside the gene matches.

V is TRBV14 and J is TRBJ2-7; 9 nucleotides agree with TRBD1. The CDR3 extends over 15 amino acids. The germline V gene has CDR1 SGHDN and CDR2 FVKESK. With 3 bases clipped from V and 6 bases from J, the junction kept 9 bases outside the gene matches. DNA for the CDR3: TGTGCCAGCAGCCATTTACAGGGGGCAGGACTCGAGCAGTACTTC. It translates to CASSHLQGAGLEQYF.

This rearrangement joins TRBV2 to TRBJ2-5; perhaps TRBD2 as D (5 bases). This CDR3 region has 14 residues. CDR1 is SNHLY and CDR2 is FYNNEI in the germline V gene. Trimming stripped 5 bases from V and 9 bases from J, with 19 bases between. CDR3 in amino acids: CASSPDYDFIPQYF. The DNA of the CDR3 is TGTGCCAGCAGTCCCGACTACGACTTTATCCCCCAGTACTTC.

This clonotype was counted between two and nine times. V gene TRBV6-6 combines with J gene TRBJ1-1, with unresolved D. The length of the CDR3 is 12 residues. Germline CDR1 MNHNY, CDR2 SVGAGI (reference sequence). The V end lost 2 bases, the J end lost 5 bases, and 6 bases lay between the germline ends. Written as DNA, the CDR3 is TGTGCCAGCAGTTACGTAGGGACTGAAGCTTTCTTT. Protein sequence: CASSYVGTEAFF.

This rearrangement joins TRBV9 to TRBJ1-5; D is undetermined. The CDR3 has 18 amino acids. The germline V gene has CDR1 SGDLS and CDR2 YYNGEE. V was pared by 0 bases and J by 0 bases, with 16 bases between. CDR3 DNA sequence: TGTGCCAGCAGCGTAGATGTCAGAAAGAGCACTAGCAATCAGCCCCAGCATTTT. Translated: CASSVDVRKSTSNQPQHF.

This clonotype occurred a few times. The chain employs TRBV12-3 or TRBV12-4 and TRBJ1-1; D unclear. Trimming took 5 bases from V and 6 from J, leaving 13 bases between them. This CDR3 contains 13 residues. CDR3 in DNA: TGTGCCAGCAGTAACGAGGGAAATGCTGAAGCTTTCTTT. Translating gives CASSNEGNAEAFF.

This clonotype was observed at least ten times. The chain is built from TRBV7-2 and TRBJ1-2; D unresolved. The CDR3 is 14 residues long. Deletions cut 4 bases from V and 6 bases from J, with 15 bases between. The germline V gene has CDR1 SGHTA and CDR2 FQGNSA. CDR3 loop: CASSWTDRTNGYTF. CDR3 bases: TGTGCCAGCAGCTGGACGGACCGGACCAATGGCTACACCTTC.

This clonotype was seen many times. The gene calls are TRBV12-3 or TRBV12-4 and TRBJ2-7; D is uncertain. V shed 3 bases and J shed 3 bases, with 9 bases lying between them. The CDR3 consists of 13 residues. DNA for the CDR3: TGTGCCAGCAGTTTTTCGGTGGGCTACGAGCAGTACTTC. Translated, it gives CASSFSVGYEQYF.

The CDR3 protein is CASSARTSGSHETQYF. The CDR3 bases are TGTGCCAGCAGTGCCAGGACTAGCGGGAGCCACGAGACCCAGTACTTC. The chain is built from TRBV2 and TRBJ2-5; 13 positions match TRBD2. CDR1 and CDR2 from the germline V gene are SNHLY and FYNNEI. The CDR3 contains 16 residues. V shed 4 bases, J shed 5 bases, and the junction held 7 bases outside the gene matches.

This clonotype was detected only once. Germline and junction disagree at one end, which may indicate a read error. The chain recombines TRBV20-1 with TRBJ2-5; no definite D call. Germline V gene data show CDR1 as DFQATT and CDR2 as SNEGSKA (reference sequence). This CDR3 has 8 amino acids. The CDR3 bases are TGCAGTGCTACCTTCCGGGACTTC. Translated: CSATFRDF.

This clonotype was picked up many times. This chain connects TRBV29-1 to TRBJ1-4; D call uncertain. The CDR3 has 13 amino acids. Germline V gene lookup returns CDR1 SQVTM and CDR2 ANQGSEA. V lost 6 bases, J lost 7 bases, and 15 bases lay in between. CDR3 loop: CSVLGWVGEKLFF. DNA of the CDR3: TGCAGCGTCTTGGGTTGGGTTGGTGAAAAACTGTTTTTT.

This clonotype came up many times. The junction departs from germline at one end; a sequencing error may be responsible. The rearrangement uses TRBV5-1 and TRBJ1-2; D may be TRBD1 (6 bases). The CDR3 length is 13 residues. Germline V gene sequence: CDR1 SGHRS, CDR2 YFSETQ. In nucleotides, the CDR3 is TGCGCCAGCAGATTGGACAGTCTGGAGGGCTACACCTTC. The encoded protein is CASRLDSLEGYTF.

This clonotype has more than one count but fewer than ten. The chain has TRBV19 and TRBJ2-5; 10 bases fit TRBD2. This CDR3 is built from 16 residues. Germline CDR1 and CDR2: LNHDA and SQIVND (reference sequence). With 4 bases clipped from V and 5 bases from J, the junction kept 10 bases outside the gene matches. The DNA of the CDR3 is TGTGCCAGTAGTAAGAGCGGGAGGGCGGTTATGGAGACCCAGTACTTC. It is translated as CASSKSGRAVMETQYF.

Here the CDR3 reads CASSGSLVGTEAFF. The CDR3 nucleotides read TGTGCCAGCAGCGGGTCTCTCGTGGGCACTGAAGCTTTCTTT. This chain joins TRBV12-3 or TRBV12-4 and TRBJ1-1; no definite D call. The CDR3 loop spans 14 amino acids. Trimming removed 6 bases at V and 4 bases at J, with 15 bases between.

The chain carries TRBV10-3 and TRBJ1-1; no reliable D call. CDR3 length: 14 residues. Trimming removed 10 bases at V and 2 bases at J, with 17 bases between. CDR1 and CDR2 from the germline V gene are ENHRY and SYGVKD. CDR3 nucleotide sequence: TGTGCCACCCAGCTTGGAGGCTACAACACTGAAGCTTTCTTT. The encoded protein is CATQLGGYNTEAFF.

In this sample, this clonotype turned up many times. This chain joins TRBV7-8 and TRBJ1-5; 7 nucleotides match TRBD1. The V and J ends lost 5 bases and 7 bases, in that order; junction bases with no gene match: 11. Germline V lookup: CDR1 SGHVS, CDR2 FQNEAQ. The CDR3 is 15 residues long. The CDR3 here is CASSTKGAVGQPQHF. For the CDR3, the DNA is TGTGCCAGCAGCACCAAGGGGGCCGTGGGCCAGCCCCAGCATTTT.

Worth noting for this clonotype: One junction end does not reproduce the germline sequence, and a read error may be involved. This sequence joins TRBV5-1 and TRBJ1-1; 8 nucleotides agree with TRBD1. The V gene's germline CDR1 is SGHRS and CDR2 YFSETQ. This CDR3 comprises 15 residues. The CDR3 DNA is TGCGCCGGCAGCTTGGACAGGGTGGCCAAGACCGAAGCTTTCTTT. Amino acid sequence: CAGSLDRVAKTEAFF.

The rearrangement joins TRBV4-1 to TRBJ1-1; D call uncertain. Trimming removed 4 bases at V and 3 bases at J, with 9 bases between. CDR1 and CDR2 from the germline V gene are MGHRA and YSYEKL. The CDR3 loop spans 13 amino acids. Here the CDR3 DNA reads TGCGCCAGCAGCCGCCTAATTGACACTGAAGCTTTCTTT. Its translation: CASSRLIDTEAFF.

The rearrangement uses TRBV12-3 or TRBV12-4 and TRBJ2-5, with a weak D call TRBD1 (6 bases). CDR3 size: 16 residues. The V and J ends lost 5 bases and 9 bases respectively, with 25 bases between them. The CDR3 nucleotides read TGTGCCAGCAGTGCGATGCGGACAGCACGGGGTCAGCCCCAGTACTTC. Translation: CASSAMRTARGQPQYF.

Turning to this clonotype: Given the absence of the conserved phenylalanine or tryptophan at the CDR3 end, a read error is likely. This rearrangement joins TRBV7-9 to TRBJ2-7; D possibly corresponds to TRBD1 (5 bases). From germline, CDR1 is SEHNR and CDR2 FQNEAQ (reference sequence). V lost 2 bases to trimming and J lost 4 bases, with 12 bases between them. The CDR3 has 14 residues. The CDR3 DNA sequence: TGTGCCAGCAGCTTATCCCCAGGGTGGTACGAGCAGTACCTC. Its translation: CASSLSPGWYEQYL.

The chain recombines TRBV20-1 with TRBJ1-1; 7 bases fit TRBD1. CDR1 is DFQATT and CDR2 is SNEGSKA in the germline V gene (reference sequence). V dropped 0 bases and J dropped 0; count of bases not matched to a gene: 13. The CDR3 consists of 18 residues. The CDR3 region has the DNA TGCAGTGCTAGAGACGCCCCCCCCGCGACAGGGATGAACACTGAAGCTTTCTTT. Its translation is CSARDAPPATGMNTEAFF.

The rearrangement joins TRBV2 to TRBJ1-4, with 9 bases lining up with TRBD1. This CDR3 spans 16 amino acids. Germline assignment: CDR1 SNHLY and CDR2 FYNNEI. V trimming: 6 bases; J trimming: 7 bases; junction bases outside the gene matches: 12. The CDR3 DNA is TGTGCCAGCAGCGGGGACAGGGTGGGGGACGGTGAAAAACTGTTTTTT. Translating it yields CASSGDRVGDGEKLFF.

This sequence joins TRBV12-3 or TRBV12-4 and TRBJ1-5, with 12 bases that match TRBD1. The CDR3 consists of 17 residues. Unmatched junction bases numbered 10, after V lost 3 bases and J lost 7 bases. The CDR3 reads CASSFGTGGVLRQPQHF. Here the CDR3 DNA reads TGTGCCAGCAGTTTCGGGACAGGGGGCGTTTTAAGGCAGCCCCAGCATTTT.